A selection of T cell receptor beta chains follows, all from one sample in a study of blood T cell repertoires in COVID-19. Only in-frame clones appear in the TCRdb table, and some are missing; sequencing was by immunoSEQ multiplex PCR. The data show about 73,000 clones, with roughly 89% seen just once and around 10% held by the top ten. The sample comprised peripheral blood. The source of these receptors is a man older than 75 with acute or convalescent COVID-19. CDR3s include the opening cysteine and the closing phenylalanine or tryptophan. Each record gives: V gene, clone size, D gene, J gene, CDR3 DNA, CDR3 protein. A D gene is named only where the DNA matches it firmly. The size field is filled for only some rows; it gives once, few, many or a size class.

>TRBV7-2|-|TRBD1|TRBJ1-4
TGTGCCAGCAGCTTGACCTTCGGGACAGTAAATAATGAAAAACTGTTTTTT
CASSLTFGTVNNEKLFF
>TRBV30|-|-|TRBJ2-1
TGTGCCTGGAGTGTAACATCCCACCTCAATGAGCAGTTCTTC
CAWSVTSHLNEQFF
>TRBV7-2|once|-|TRBJ1-5
TGTGCCAGCAGCCTGGGAGGGGCACGACAGCCCCAGCATTTT
CASSLGGARQPQHF
>TRBV5-1|-|-|TRBJ1-2
TGCGCCAGCAGCACCGACACCTATGGCTACACCTTC
CASSTDTYGYTF
>TRBV19|-|TRBD1|TRBJ1-1
TGTGCCAGTAACGACAGGGGGAAGAGAACTGAAGCTTTCTTT
CASNDRGKRTEAFF
>TRBV30|-|-|TRBJ2-2
TGTGCCTGGCGGTGGGGCTTAGACACCGGGGAGCTGTTTTTT
CAWRWGLDTGELFF
>TRBV3-1/TRBV3-2|-|-|TRBJ1-2
TGTGCCAGCAGCCGTACCCAGGGGACGAATGGCTACACCTTC
CASSRTQGTNGYTF
>TRBV2|few|-|TRBJ1-2
TGTGCCAGCAGTGGTGAGGGAGTCTATGGCTACACCTTC
CASSGEGVYGYTF
>TRBV19|-|TRBD1|TRBJ1-5
TGTGCCACCCGACAGGGGGCAGGACAGCCCCAGCATTTT
CATRQGAGQPQHF
>TRBV5-1|-|-|TRBJ2-7
TGCGCCAGCAGCTTGGGTACAGGGTTCACCTACGAGCAGTACTTC
CASSLGTGFTYEQYF
>TRBV5-6|-|TRBD1|TRBJ2-3
TGTGCCAGCAGCTGGGGGATGGGACAGAAAGTCACAGATACGCAGTATTTT
CASSWGMGQKVTDTQYF
>TRBV25-1|few|-|TRBJ2-7
TGTGCCAGCAGTGAATCGGTAGTAGCTTACGAGCAGTACTTC
CASSESVVAYEQYF
>TRBV5-1|-|-|TRBJ2-5
TGCGCCAGCAGCTTGGGGACTTCAGAGACCCAGTACTTC
CASSLGTSETQYF
>TRBV5-4|-|TRBD1|TRBJ2-2
TGTGCCAGCAGCGGGGACAGGGGTGGCGGGGAGCTGTTTTTT
CASSGDRGGGELFF
>TRBV9|few|-|TRBJ1-6
TGTGCCAGCAGCCCCCGTGGGGGGGCTGAGTCCTATAATTCACCCCTCCACTTT
CASSPRGGAESYNSPLHF
>TRBV18|-|-|TRBJ2-2
TGTGCCAGCTCACCCCGGGAAGCCGGGGAGCTGTTTTTT
CASSPREAGELFF
>TRBV5-4|-|-|TRBJ1-1
TGTGCCAGCAGCTTTACAATGAACACTGAAGCTTTCTTT
CASSFTMNTEAFF
>TRBV19|-|TRBD1|TRBJ1-5
TGTGCCAGTAGTACCACGGGACAGATCAATCAGCCCCAGCATTTT
CASSTTGQINQPQHF
>TRBV2|-|-|TRBJ1-2
TGTGCCAGCAGTGAATCCGCGGAGTTAGGTGGCTACACCTTC
CASSESAELGGYTF
>TRBV12-3/TRBV12-4|-|-|TRBJ1-5
TGTGCCAGCACCTACAGGGTTAGAGAGCCCCAGCATTTT
CASTYRVREPQHF
>TRBV9|-|-|TRBJ2-3
TGTGCCAGCAGCGTAGTAAGCGCGGGTAGGATAGATACGCAGTATTTT
CASSVVSAGRIDTQYF
>TRBV30|-|TRBD2|TRBJ2-3
TGTGCCTGGAGTCGCGGGGGGGCCGTTGGCACAGATACGCAGTATTTT
CAWSRGGAVGTDTQYF
>TRBV5-4|once|TRBD2|TRBJ2-1
TGTGCCAGCAGCTCACTAGCGGGGGCCAAGAACTCCTACAATGAGCAGTTCTTC
CASSSLAGAKNSYNEQFF
>TRBV3-1/TRBV3-2|-|-|TRBJ1-1
TGTGCCAGCAGCCAACCAGGCCCGAACACTGAAGCTTTCTTT
CASSQPGPNTEAFF
>TRBV2|-|-|TRBJ1-1
TGTGCCAGCAGTGAAGGATTTCAGGCGACTGAAGCTTTCTTT
CASSEGFQATEAFF